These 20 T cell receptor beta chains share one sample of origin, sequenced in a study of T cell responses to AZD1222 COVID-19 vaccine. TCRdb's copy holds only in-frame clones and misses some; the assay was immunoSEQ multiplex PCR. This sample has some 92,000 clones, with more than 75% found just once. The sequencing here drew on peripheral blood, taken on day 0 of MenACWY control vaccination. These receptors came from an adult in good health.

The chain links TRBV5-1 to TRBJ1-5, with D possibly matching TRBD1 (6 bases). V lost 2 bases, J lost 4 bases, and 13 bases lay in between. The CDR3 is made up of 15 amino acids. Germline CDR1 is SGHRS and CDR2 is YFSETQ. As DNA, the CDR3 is TGCGCCAGCAGCTTAAGACAGGCTAGTAATCAGCCCCAGCATTTT. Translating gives CASSLRQASNQPQHF.

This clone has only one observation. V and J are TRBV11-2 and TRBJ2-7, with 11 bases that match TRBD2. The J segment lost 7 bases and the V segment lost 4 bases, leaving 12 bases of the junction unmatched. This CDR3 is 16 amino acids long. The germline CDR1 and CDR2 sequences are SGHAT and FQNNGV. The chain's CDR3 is CASSSKVAGGPGEQYF. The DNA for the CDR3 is TGTGCCAGCAGCTCCAAGGTAGCGGGAGGGCCGGGGGAGCAGTACTTC.

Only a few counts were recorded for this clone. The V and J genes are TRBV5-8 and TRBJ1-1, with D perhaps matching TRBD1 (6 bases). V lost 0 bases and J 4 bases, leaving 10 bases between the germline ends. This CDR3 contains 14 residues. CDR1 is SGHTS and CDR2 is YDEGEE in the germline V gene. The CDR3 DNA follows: TGTGCCAGCAGCTTGGACAGGGCGGGCACTGAAGCTTTCTTT. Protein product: CASSLDRAGTEAFF.

Here the CDR3 reads CASSQGTGSTEAFF. CDR3 coding DNA: TGCGCCAGCAGCCAAGGGACAGGGAGCACTGAAGCTTTCTTT. The V and J genes are TRBV5-1 and TRBJ1-1; TRBD1 aligns across 9 bases. The CDR3 contains 14 residues. The V gene end was trimmed by 4 bases and the J gene end by 4 bases; junction bases not matched to a gene: 5. Germline V lookup: CDR1 SGHRS, CDR2 YFSETQ. Using reference TRBV5-1 and TRBJ1-1 for the parts outside the CDR3, the full variable domain is KAGVTQTPRYLIKTRGQQVTLSCSPISGHRSVSWYQQTPGQGLQFLFEYFSETQRNKGNFPGRFSGRQFSNSRSEMNVSTLELGDSALYLCASSQGTGSTEAFFGQGTRLTVV.

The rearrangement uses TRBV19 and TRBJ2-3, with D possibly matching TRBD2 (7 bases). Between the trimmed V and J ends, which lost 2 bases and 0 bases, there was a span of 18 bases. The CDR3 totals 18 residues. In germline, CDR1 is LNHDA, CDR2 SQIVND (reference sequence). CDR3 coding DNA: TGTGCCAGTAGTATAATACCGGGACGGGGGGCCAGCACAGATACGCAGTATTTT. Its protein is CASSIIPGRGASTDTQYF. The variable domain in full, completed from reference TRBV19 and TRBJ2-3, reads DGGITQSPKYLFRKEGQNVTLSCEQNLNHDAMYWYRQDPGQGLRLIYYSQIVNDFQKGDIAEGYSVSREKKESFPLTVTSAQKNPTAFYLCASSIIPGRGASTDTQYFGPGTRLTVL.

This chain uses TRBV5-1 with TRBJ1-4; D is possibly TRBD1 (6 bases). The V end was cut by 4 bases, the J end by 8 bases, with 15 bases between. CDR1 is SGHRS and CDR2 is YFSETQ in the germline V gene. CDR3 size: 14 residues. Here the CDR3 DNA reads TGCGCCAGCAGCGCGGGACGGGGGGGCGAAAAACTGTTTTTT. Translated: CASSAGRGGEKLFF.

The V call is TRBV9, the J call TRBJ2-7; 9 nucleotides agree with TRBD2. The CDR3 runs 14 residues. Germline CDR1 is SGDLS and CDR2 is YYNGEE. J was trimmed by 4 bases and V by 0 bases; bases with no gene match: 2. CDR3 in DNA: TGTGCCAGCAGCGTAGCCGCGGGGGGGTACGAGCAGTACTTC. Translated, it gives CASSVAAGGYEQYF.

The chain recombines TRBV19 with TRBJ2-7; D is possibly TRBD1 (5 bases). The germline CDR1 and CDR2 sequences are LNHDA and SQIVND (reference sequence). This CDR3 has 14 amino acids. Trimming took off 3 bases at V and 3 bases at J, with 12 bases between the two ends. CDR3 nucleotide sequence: TGTGCCAGTAGTATGGGGCTACAAGACTACGAGCAGTACTTC. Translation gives CASSMGLQDYEQYF.

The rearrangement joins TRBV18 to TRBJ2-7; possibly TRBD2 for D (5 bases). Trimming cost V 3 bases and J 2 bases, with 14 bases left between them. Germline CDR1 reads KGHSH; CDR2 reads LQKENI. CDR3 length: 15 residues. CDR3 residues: CASSPGLTQTYEQYF. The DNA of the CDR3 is TGTGCCAGCTCACCCGGACTGACTCAGACCTACGAGCAGTACTTC.

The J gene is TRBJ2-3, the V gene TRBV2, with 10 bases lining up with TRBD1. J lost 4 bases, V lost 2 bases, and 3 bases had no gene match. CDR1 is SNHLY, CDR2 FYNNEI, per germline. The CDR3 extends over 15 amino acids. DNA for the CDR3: TGTGCCAGCAGTGAAAGGGACAGGGGCGCAGATACGCAGTATTTT. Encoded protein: CASSERDRGADTQYF.

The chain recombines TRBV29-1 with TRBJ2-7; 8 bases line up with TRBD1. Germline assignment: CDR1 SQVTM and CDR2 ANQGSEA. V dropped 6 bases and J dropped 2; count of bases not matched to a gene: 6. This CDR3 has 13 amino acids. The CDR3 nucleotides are TGCAGCGTCGCAGGGGGCTCCGCCTACGAGCAGTACTTC. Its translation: CSVAGGSAYEQYF.

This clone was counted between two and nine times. The CDR3 region is CASSFHRGGSNQPQHF. In DNA, the CDR3 is TGTGCCAGCAGTTTTCACCGGGGAGGAAGCAATCAGCCCCAGCATTTT. The gene calls are TRBV28 and TRBJ1-5; D is uncertain. Trimming shortened V by 3 bases and J by 1 base, and 13 bases separated the two germline ends. This CDR3 has 16 residues. Germline assignment: CDR1 MDHEN and CDR2 SYDVKM.

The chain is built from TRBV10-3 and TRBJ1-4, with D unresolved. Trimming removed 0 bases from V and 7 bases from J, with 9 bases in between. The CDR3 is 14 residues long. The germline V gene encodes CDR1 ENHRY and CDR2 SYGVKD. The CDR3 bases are TGTGCCATCAGTGAGTCAACTTTGAGTGAAAAACTGTTTTTT. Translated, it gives CAISESTLSEKLFF.

As DNA, the CDR3 is TGTGCCAGCAGCCTCTACGGGGACAGAGAGGAAAAACTGTTTTTT. As protein: CASSLYGDREEKLFF. This chain links TRBV3-1 (or the pseudogene TRBV3-2) with TRBJ1-4, with 7 bases lining up with TRBD1. The CDR3 length is 15 residues. With 4 bases clipped from V and 8 bases from J, the junction kept 10 bases outside the gene matches. Germline V gives CDR1 LGHDT, CDR2 YNNKEL (reference sequence).

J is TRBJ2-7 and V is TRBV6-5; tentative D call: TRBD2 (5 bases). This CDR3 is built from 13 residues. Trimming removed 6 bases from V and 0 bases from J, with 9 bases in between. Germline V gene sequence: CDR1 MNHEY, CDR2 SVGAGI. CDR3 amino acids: CASRYRGSYEQYF. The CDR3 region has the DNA TGTGCCAGCAGGTATCGGGGCTCCTACGAGCAGTACTTC.

This CDR3 reads CASSREQNFYNEQFF. For the CDR3, the DNA is TGTGCCAGCAGCCGCGAACAGAACTTTTACAATGAGCAGTTCTTC. V gene TRBV2 combines with J gene TRBJ2-1; D remains unclear. The CDR3 sequence is 15 residues long. V was clipped by 6 bases and J by 4 bases, with 16 bases between them. Per germline, CDR1 SNHLY and CDR2 FYNNEI.

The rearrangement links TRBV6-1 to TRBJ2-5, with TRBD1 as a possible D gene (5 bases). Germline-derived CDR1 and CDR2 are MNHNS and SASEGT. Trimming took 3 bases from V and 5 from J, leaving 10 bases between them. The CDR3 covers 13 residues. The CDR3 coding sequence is TGTGCCAGCAGTGACAGGGTCGCGGAGACCCAGTACTTC. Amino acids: CASSDRVAETQYF.

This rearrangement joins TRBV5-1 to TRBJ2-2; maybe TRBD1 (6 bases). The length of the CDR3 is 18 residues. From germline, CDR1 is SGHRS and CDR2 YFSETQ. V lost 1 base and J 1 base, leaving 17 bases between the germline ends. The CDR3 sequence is CASSLRGPGTMNTGELFF. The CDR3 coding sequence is TGCGCCAGCAGCTTGCGGGGCCCAGGGACAATGAACACCGGGGAGCTGTTTTTT.

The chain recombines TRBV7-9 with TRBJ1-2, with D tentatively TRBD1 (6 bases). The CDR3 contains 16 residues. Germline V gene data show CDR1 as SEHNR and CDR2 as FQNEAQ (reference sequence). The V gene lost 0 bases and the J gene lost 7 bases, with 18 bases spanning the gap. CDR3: CASSLATGGLGTGYTF. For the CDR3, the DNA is TGTGCCAGCAGCTTAGCGACGGGGGGCTTAGGCACTGGCTACACCTTC.

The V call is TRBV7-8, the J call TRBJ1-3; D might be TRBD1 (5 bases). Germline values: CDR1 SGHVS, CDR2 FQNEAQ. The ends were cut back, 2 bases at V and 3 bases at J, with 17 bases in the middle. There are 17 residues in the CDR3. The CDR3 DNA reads TGTGCCAGCAGCTTAACTAACAGGAGAGGGGTTGGAAACACCATATATTTT. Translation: CASSLTNRRGVGNTIYF.